This TCR beta chain was recorded in a study of graft-versus-host responses after intestinal transplantation. About the study: Multivisceral, liver-intestinal, or isolated intestinal transplants were performed in recipients.

Only in-frame clones appear in the TCRdb table, and some are missing; sequencing was by immunoSEQ multiplex PCR. In the table there are 84,000 or so clones, about nine tenths of which are singletons. This clone has more than one count but fewer than ten. The antigen is unknown. General study points: Early HvG declines after transplant were associated with peak circulating GvH clone levels. Allografts carried high graft-versus-host to host-versus-graft clonal ratios in patients having graft-donor T cell macrochimerism. Among recipient marrow samples, GvH clones were found; some appeared first in ileum or blood.

From germline, CDR1 is SGHNT and CDR2 YENEEA. V lost 1 base to trimming and J lost 2 bases; unmatched junction nucleotides: 10. CDR3 length equals 18 residues. The sequence was obtained from a human donor who received an intestinal transplant. The material was unstimulated CD4+ T cells sorted from spleen or lymph node cells, obtained before intestinal transplant. The V gene is TRBV11-3, the J gene TRBJ2-1; 8 bases map to TRBD2. The CDR3 nucleotides read TGTGCCAGCAGCTTAGGGTTTGGGCGGGAGGTCACCTACAATGAGCAGTTCTTC. This translates into CASSLGFGREVTYNEQFF. Full variable domain (missing parts from reference TRBV11-3 and TRBJ2-1): EAGVVQSPRYKIIEKKQPVAFWCNPISGHNTLYWYLQNLGQGPELLIRYENEEAVDDSQLPKDRFSAERLKGVDSTLKIQPAELGDSAVYLCASSLGFGREVTYNEQFFGPGTRLTVL.